This TCR beta chain was sequenced in a study of spatial heterogeneity in lung cancer. Study overall: Unique TCR and UMI combinations averaged more than ten appearances each in raw reads.

The germline V gene has CDR1 SGHTA and CDR2 FQGNSA. CDR3 length: 15 residues. The ends lost 0 bases at V and 10 bases at J; junction bases unmatched: 8. Every individual TCR cDNA molecule carried its own unique molecular identifier, which allowed correction of PCR and sequencing errors. TCRdb re-called the 5' RACE reads through MiXCR, storing one row per CDR3 protein. The sample includes roughly 39,000 distinct CDR3 sequences, roughly 5.8% of them seen just once. Time point indicated: sample taken at primary tumor resection. No cell sorting; template was whole RNA from tumor, lung tissue or PBMC. Samples were obtained from more than 70 donors, all untreated early-stage non-small cell lung cancer patients.

The sample consisted of PBMCs, taken at surgery. J is TRBJ2-3 and V is TRBV7-2, with 9 bases fitting TRBD2. This receptor was identified in a male donor with early-stage non-small cell lung cancer. The CDR3 here is CASSLASPLAGAQYF. The CDR3 nucleotides are TGTGCCAGCAGCTTAGCTTCCCCCTTAGCGGGGGCGCAGTATTTT.